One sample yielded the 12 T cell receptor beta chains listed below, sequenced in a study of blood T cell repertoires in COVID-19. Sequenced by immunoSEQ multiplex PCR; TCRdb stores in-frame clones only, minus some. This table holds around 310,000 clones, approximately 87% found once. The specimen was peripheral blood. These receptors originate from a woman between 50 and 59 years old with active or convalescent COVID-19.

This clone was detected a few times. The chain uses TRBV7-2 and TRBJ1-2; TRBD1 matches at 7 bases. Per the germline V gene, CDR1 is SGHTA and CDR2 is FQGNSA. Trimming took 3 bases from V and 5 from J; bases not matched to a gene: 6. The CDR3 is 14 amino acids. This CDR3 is CASSFGQALYGYTF. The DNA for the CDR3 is TGTGCCAGCAGCTTCGGACAGGCTCTATATGGCTACACCTTC.

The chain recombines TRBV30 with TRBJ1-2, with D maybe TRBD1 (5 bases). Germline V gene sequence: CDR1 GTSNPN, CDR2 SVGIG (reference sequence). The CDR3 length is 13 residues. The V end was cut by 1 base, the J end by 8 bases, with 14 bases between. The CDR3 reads CAWSDQAGYGYTF. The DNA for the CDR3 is TGTGCCTGGAGTGACCAGGCAGGGTACGGCTACACCTTC.

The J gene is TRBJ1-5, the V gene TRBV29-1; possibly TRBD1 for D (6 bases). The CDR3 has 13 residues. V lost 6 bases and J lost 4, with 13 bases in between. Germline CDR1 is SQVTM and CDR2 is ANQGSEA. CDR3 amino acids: CSVLIGQNQPQHF. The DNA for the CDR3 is TGCAGCGTCTTGATTGGACAGAATCAGCCCCAGCATTTT.

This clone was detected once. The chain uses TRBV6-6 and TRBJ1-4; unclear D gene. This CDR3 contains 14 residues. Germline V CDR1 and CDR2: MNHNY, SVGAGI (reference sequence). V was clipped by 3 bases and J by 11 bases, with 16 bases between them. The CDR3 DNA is TGTGCCAGCAGTTATGGGCAGTTGCCCCCCAAACTGTTTTTT. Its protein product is CASSYGQLPPKLFF.

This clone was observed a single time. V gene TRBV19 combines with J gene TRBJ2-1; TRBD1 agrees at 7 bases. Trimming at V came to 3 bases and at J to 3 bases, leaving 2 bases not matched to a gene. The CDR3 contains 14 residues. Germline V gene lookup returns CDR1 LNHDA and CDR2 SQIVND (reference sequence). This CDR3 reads CASSMGTDYNEQFF. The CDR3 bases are TGTGCCAGTAGTATGGGGACAGACTACAATGAGCAGTTCTTC. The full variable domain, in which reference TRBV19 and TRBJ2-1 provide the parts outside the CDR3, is DGGITQSPKYLFRKEGQNVTLSCEQNLNHDAMYWYRQDPGQGLRLIYYSQIVNDFQKGDIAEGYSVSREKKESFPLTVTSAQKNPTAFYLCASSMGTDYNEQFFGPGTRLTVL.

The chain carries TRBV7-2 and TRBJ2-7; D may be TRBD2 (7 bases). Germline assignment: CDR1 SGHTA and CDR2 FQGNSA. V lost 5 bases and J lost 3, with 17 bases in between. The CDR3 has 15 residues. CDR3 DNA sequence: TGTGCCAGCAGCGTCGCAGGGGAGGGGAGCTACGAGCAGTACTTC. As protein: CASSVAGEGSYEQYF.

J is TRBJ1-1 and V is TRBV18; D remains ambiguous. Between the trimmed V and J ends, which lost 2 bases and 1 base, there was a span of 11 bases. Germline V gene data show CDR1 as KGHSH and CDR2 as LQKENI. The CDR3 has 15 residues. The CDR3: CASSPRLESNTEAFF. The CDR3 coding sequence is TGTGCCAGCTCACCAAGGTTGGAGTCGAACACTGAAGCTTTCTTT.

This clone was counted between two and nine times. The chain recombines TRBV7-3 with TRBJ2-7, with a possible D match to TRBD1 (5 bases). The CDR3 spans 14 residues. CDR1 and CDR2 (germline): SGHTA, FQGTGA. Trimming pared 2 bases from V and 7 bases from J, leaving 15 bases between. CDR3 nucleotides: TGTGCCAGCAGCTTAGACAGCCGAATAGGGGAGCAGTACTTC. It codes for CASSLDSRIGEQYF. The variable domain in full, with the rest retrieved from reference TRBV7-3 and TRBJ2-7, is GAGVSQTPSNKVTEKGKYVELRCDPISGHTALYWYRQSLGQGPEFLIYFQGTGAADDSGLPNDRFFAVRPEGSVSTLKIQRTERGDSAVYLCASSLDSRIGEQYFGPGTRLTVT.

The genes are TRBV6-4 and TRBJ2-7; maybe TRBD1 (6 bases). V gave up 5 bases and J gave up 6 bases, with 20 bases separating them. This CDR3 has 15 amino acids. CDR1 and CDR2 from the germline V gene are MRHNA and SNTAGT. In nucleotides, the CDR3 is TGTGCCAGCAGTTCTCCCGGGACACCAACGGGCGAGCAGTACTTC. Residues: CASSSPGTPTGEQYF.

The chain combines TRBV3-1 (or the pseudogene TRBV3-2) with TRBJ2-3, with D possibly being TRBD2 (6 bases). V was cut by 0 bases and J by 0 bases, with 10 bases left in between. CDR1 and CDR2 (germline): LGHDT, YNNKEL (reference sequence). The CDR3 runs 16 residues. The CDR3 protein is CASSQDWGVSTDTQYF. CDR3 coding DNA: TGTGCCAGCAGCCAAGACTGGGGGGTGAGCACAGATACGCAGTATTTT.

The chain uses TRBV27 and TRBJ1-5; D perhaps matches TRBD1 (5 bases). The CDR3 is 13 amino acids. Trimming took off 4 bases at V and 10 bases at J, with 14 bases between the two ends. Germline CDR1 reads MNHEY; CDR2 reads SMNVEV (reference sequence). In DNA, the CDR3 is TGTGCCAGCAGTTCCAGGGCGAGGAGACCCCAGCATTTT. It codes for CASSSRARRPQHF.

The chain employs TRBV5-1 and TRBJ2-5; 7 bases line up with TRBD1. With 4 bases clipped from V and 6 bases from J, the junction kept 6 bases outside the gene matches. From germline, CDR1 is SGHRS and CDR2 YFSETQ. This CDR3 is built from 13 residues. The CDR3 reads CASSRDSEKTQYF. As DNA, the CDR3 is TGCGCCAGCAGCAGGGACAGCGAAAAGACCCAGTACTTC. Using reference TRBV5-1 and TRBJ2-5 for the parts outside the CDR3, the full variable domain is KAGVTQTPRYLIKTRGQQVTLSCSPISGHRSVSWYQQTPGQGLQFLFEYFSETQRNKGNFPGRFSGRQFSNSRSEMNVSTLELGDSALYLCASSRDSEKTQYFGPGTRLLVL.